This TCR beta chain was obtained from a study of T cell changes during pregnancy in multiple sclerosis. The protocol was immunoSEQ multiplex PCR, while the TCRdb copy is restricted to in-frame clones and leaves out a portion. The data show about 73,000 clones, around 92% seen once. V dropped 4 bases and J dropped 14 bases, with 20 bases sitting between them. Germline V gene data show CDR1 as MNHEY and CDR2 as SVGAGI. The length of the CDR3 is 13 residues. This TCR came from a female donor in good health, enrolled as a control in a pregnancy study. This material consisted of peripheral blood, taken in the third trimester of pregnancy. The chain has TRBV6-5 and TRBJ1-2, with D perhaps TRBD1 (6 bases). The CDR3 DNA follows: TGTGCCAGCAGTTTAGACGTTGGGACAATGAAAACCTTC. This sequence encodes CASSLDVGTMKTF.